The source of this T cell receptor beta chain is a study of vaccination effects on CD4 cells after COVID-19. Findings of the study overall: Marked clonal contraction of both clone types appeared late after vaccination.

Remarks on this clone: What it binds is not known.

Clones were read by immunoSEQ multiplex PCR, and TCRdb kept only the in-frame ones, dropping some. The sample lists tens of thousands of clones; approximately 70% were seen once. Germline V gives CDR1 SEHNR, CDR2 FQNEAQ (reference sequence). The CDR3 covers 16 residues. The V segment lost 8 bases and the J segment 1 base; nucleotides outside the gene matches: 11. Prior to sequencing, the ViraFEST assay stimulated PBMC with viral peptide pools, which expanded the antigen-specific CD4+ T cells. Culturing for about 9 days preceded CD4+ T cell isolation. Negative nucleocapsid antibody tests before and after vaccination confirmed no previous SARS-CoV-2 infection. Each culture well received some 1.9 million PBMC. These cells were then cultured in IMDM with approximately 10 IU/ml IL-2 and 9 to 10 ug/ml peptides.

The sequence came from a human donor who received a COVID-19 vaccine. V gene TRBV7-9 combines with J gene TRBJ2-3, with 8 bases that match TRBD2. Sequenced material: CD4+ T cells from PBMCs cultured with HCoV-NL63 spike peptides, taken before COVID-19 vaccination. The CDR3, as DNA: TGTGCCAGCCCCCCGGCGGGGGGCCGAGGCACAGATACGCAGTATTTT. This codes for CASPPAGGRGTDTQYF.